This T cell receptor (beta chain) was recorded in a study of cytomegalovirus exposure and HLA in healthy donors. Germline V gene sequence: CDR1 LNHDA, CDR2 SQIVND (reference sequence). Trimming at V came to 0 bases and at J to 4 bases, leaving 5 bases not matched to a gene. The CDR3 sequence is 16 residues long. Points from the study as a whole: When the data were analyzed later, several of the most significant clusters appeared to be linked to common viral pathogens.

Primers included in the PCR were 60 Vbeta and 13 Jbeta primers. Authors' analysis steps: In a later analysis, 10 million to 11 million of 75 million to 90 million unique beta chains occurred in at least two donors. Data came from immunoSEQ multiplex PCR; TCRdb stores just in-frame clones and leaves some out. V and J calls and clone size are given by that table; D and trimming were obtained from the DNA. The profile shows under 150,000 clones, 65% to 85% of them singletons. About this clone itself: Its antigen is as yet unknown.

Input material: PBMCs. This receptor was identified in a woman between 35 and 50 years old in good health and CMV-seropositive. This sequence joins TRBV19 and TRBJ2-1; 8 nucleotides match TRBD2. As DNA, the CDR3 is TGTGCCAGTAGTATAGAGACTAGCGACTGGTACAATGAGCAGTTCTTC. Its protein is CASSIETSDWYNEQFF.